One sample yielded the 28 T cell receptor beta chains listed below, sequenced in a study of PD-1 blockade in mismatch repair-deficient tumors. The table came from immunoSEQ multiplex PCR; TCRdb's copy has only in-frame clones and leaves some out. The data hold more than 85,000 clones, with about 79% observed a single time. The material was peripheral blood, obtained around 8 months after starting pembrolizumab. Source of these receptors: an adult with mismatch repair-deficient cancer.

This chain links TRBV5-6 with TRBJ2-2; D perhaps matches TRBD1 (6 bases). Germline CDR1 reads SGHDT; CDR2 reads YYEEEE. CDR3 size: 15 residues. Trimming took 5 bases from V and 2 from J, leaving 13 bases between them. The CDR3 nucleotides read TGTGCCAGCAGATCAACAGGGATAAACACCGGGGAGCTGTTTTTT. It specifies CASRSTGINTGELFF.

The CDR3 protein is CASSLVAGEDTQYF. The CDR3 DNA reads as TGCGCCAGCAGCTTGGTAGCGGGAGAAGATACGCAGTATTTT. The J gene is TRBJ2-3, the V gene TRBV5-1; TRBD2 aligns across 9 bases. Germline CDR1 is SGHRS and CDR2 is YFSETQ. The CDR3 consists of 14 residues. Losses at the gene ends were 0 bases for V and 5 bases for J; bases not matched to a gene: 1.

This clone appeared a single time. As DNA, the CDR3 is TGCGCCAGCAGCCAGGTAGGACAGGGGGACGAAAAACTGTTTTTT. This sequence encodes CASSQVGQGDEKLFF. The gene calls are TRBV4-1 and TRBJ1-4, with 10 nucleotides matching TRBD1. J was trimmed by 8 bases and V by 3 bases; bases with no gene match: 6. The CDR3 contains 15 residues. Germline V gene lookup returns CDR1 MGHRA and CDR2 YSYEKL.

CDR3: CASSLLWETGNTIYF. Written as DNA, the CDR3 is TGTGCCAGCAGCTTGTTGTGGGAAACCGGAAACACCATATATTTT. The rearrangement uses TRBV5-5 and TRBJ1-3; no clear D. The CDR3 sequence is 15 residues long. V was shortened by 1 base and J by 4 bases, with 12 bases between the two germline ends. Germline assignment: CDR1 SGHKS and CDR2 YYEKEE (reference sequence).

The chain combines TRBV7-3 with TRBJ2-5; tentative D call: TRBD1 (6 bases). Germline-derived CDR1 and CDR2 are SGHTA and FQGTGA. With 0 bases removed from V and 5 bases from J, the gap between germline ends came to 10 bases. CDR3 length: 14 amino acids. CDR3 in DNA: TGTGCCAGCAGCTTAACGTTGGGGGCGGAGACCCAGTACTTC. Translating gives CASSLTLGAETQYF.

The rearrangement uses TRBV19 and TRBJ2-1; no firm D call. There are 16 residues in the CDR3. CDR1 is LNHDA and CDR2 is SQIVND in the germline V gene (reference sequence). Trimming shortened V by 4 bases and J by 0 bases, and 13 bases separated the two germline ends. The CDR3: CASSTTTGSSYNEQFF. CDR3 bases: TGTGCCAGTAGTACCACGACGGGCAGCTCCTACAATGAGCAGTTCTTC.

The chain carries TRBV25-1 and TRBJ2-1, with TRBD2 matching over 9 bases. Germline V CDR1 and CDR2: MGHDK, SYGVNS. The CDR3 is 16 residues long. Unmatched junction bases numbered 3, after V lost 3 bases and J lost 0 bases. CDR3 nucleotide sequence: TGTGCCAGCAGTGAGACTAGCGGACACTCCTACAATGAGCAGTTCTTC. This encodes CASSETSGHSYNEQFF.

The J gene is TRBJ1-5, the V gene TRBV30; D possibly corresponds to TRBD1 (5 bases). Germline CDR1 and CDR2: GTSNPN and SVGIG (reference sequence). Trimming shortened V by 3 bases and J by 4 bases, and 19 bases separated the two germline ends. The CDR3 has 16 residues. This CDR3 reads CAWRVGGLDSNQPQHF. DNA for the CDR3: TGTGCCTGGAGGGTGGGGGGTCTGGATTCGAATCAGCCCCAGCATTTT. Looking up the rest from reference TRBV30 and TRBJ1-5 gives the full variable domain: SQTIHQWPATLVQPVGSPLSLECTVEGTSNPNLYWYRQAAGRGLQLLFYSVGIGQISSEVPQNLSASRPQDRQFILSSKKLLLSDSGFYLCAWRVGGLDSNQPQHFGDGTRLSIL.

This clone showed up many times. The chain combines TRBV29-1 with TRBJ2-1, with 11 nucleotides matching TRBD1. Germline lookup yields CDR1 SQVTM and CDR2 ANQGSEA. This CDR3 region has 16 residues. V lost 3 bases, J lost 0 bases, and 4 bases stayed unmatched. CDR3 amino acids: CSVDGTGGGSYNEQFF. As DNA, the CDR3 is TGCAGCGTTGATGGGACAGGGGGAGGCTCCTACAATGAGCAGTTCTTC.

The V call is TRBV7-9, the J call TRBJ1-2; D is perhaps TRBD1 (5 bases). The CDR3 is made up of 15 amino acids. Per germline, CDR1 SEHNR and CDR2 FQNEAQ (reference sequence). Trimming took off 1 base at V and 4 bases at J, with 13 bases between the two ends. The chain's CDR3 is CASSLGLSQGYGYTF. The CDR3 DNA sequence: TGTGCCAGCAGCTTAGGGCTAAGCCAGGGCTATGGCTACACCTTC.

The chain links TRBV29-1 to TRBJ2-4, with 8 bases that match TRBD2. Trimming removed 4 bases from V and 0 bases from J; junction bases left unmatched: 8. The CDR3 extends over 16 amino acids. In germline, CDR1 is SQVTM, CDR2 ANQGSEA. CDR3: CSVVSLSGIAKNIQYF. CDR3 DNA: TGCAGCGTTGTGTCGCTTAGCGGGATAGCCAAAAACATTCAGTACTTC. The whole variable domain, remainder taken from reference TRBV29-1 and TRBJ2-4, is SAVISQKPSRDICQRGTSLTIQCQVDSQVTMMFWYRQQPGQSLTLIATANQGSEATYESGFVIDKFPISRPNLTFSTLTVSNMSPEDSSIYLCSVVSLSGIAKNIQYFGAGTRLSVL.

The chain has TRBV18 and TRBJ1-5, with 9 bases that match TRBD1. With V trimmed by 5 bases and J by 5 bases, 1 base remained unmatched. Germline-derived CDR1 and CDR2 are KGHSH and LQKENI. The CDR3 runs to 13 residues. The chain's CDR3 is CASSGDRDQPQHF. DNA for the CDR3: TGTGCCAGCTCAGGGGACAGGGATCAGCCCCAGCATTTT.

The gene calls are TRBV27 and TRBJ2-7, with 10 bases identical to TRBD2. Looked up from germline, CDR1 is MNHEY and CDR2 is SMNVEV (reference sequence). The CDR3 covers 15 residues. The V and J ends lost 3 bases and 3 bases, in that order; junction bases with no gene match: 5. CDR3 amino acids: CASSFSSGGVYEQYF. CDR3 in DNA: TGTGCCAGCAGTTTTTCCAGCGGGGGGGTCTACGAGCAGTACTTC.

This rearrangement joins TRBV27 to TRBJ2-2; D call uncertain. This CDR3 has 13 residues. The germline CDR1 and CDR2 sequences are MNHEY and SMNVEV (reference sequence). Trimming removed 5 bases at V and 7 bases at J, with 11 bases between. The CDR3 DNA sequence: TGTGCCAGCAGTATACTTAGCATCGGGGAGCTGTTTTTT. Translated, it gives CASSILSIGELFF.

The V gene is TRBV7-3, the J gene TRBJ2-1; 9 bases are a match to TRBD2. The CDR3 runs to 18 residues. J gave up 4 bases and V 4 bases, and 14 bases lay outside the gene matches. CDR1 and CDR2 (germline): SGHTA, FQGTGA. CDR3 residues: CASSSGLAPPNYYNEQFF. In DNA, the CDR3 is TGTGCCAGCAGCTCGGGACTAGCTCCCCCGAATTATTACAATGAGCAGTTCTTC.

The chain recombines TRBV7-9 with TRBJ2-3; maybe TRBD2 (6 bases). The V gene lost 4 bases and the J gene lost 3 bases, with 17 bases spanning the gap. CDR1 SEHNR and CDR2 FQNEAQ come from the germline V gene (reference sequence). The CDR3 consists of 16 residues. Here the CDR3 reads CASSSELRDSTDTQYF. The CDR3 DNA reads TGTGCCAGCAGCTCCGAACTGAGGGACTCGACAGATACGCAGTATTTT.

This clone was observed a single time. The rearrangement uses TRBV5-1 and TRBJ2-2, with 7 nucleotides matching TRBD2. The CDR3 consists of 16 residues. The ends lost 3 bases at V and 3 bases at J; junction bases unmatched: 8. Germline assignment: CDR1 SGHRS and CDR2 YFSETQ. CDR3 amino acids: CASSWRRESYTGELFF. The CDR3 coding sequence is TGCGCCAGCAGCTGGAGGCGGGAGTCTTACACCGGGGAGCTGTTTTTT.

This chain uses TRBV11-3 with TRBJ1-1; the D is unclear. CDR1 and CDR2 (germline): SGHNT, YENEEA. V lost 0 bases to trimming and J lost 1 base, with 12 bases between them. The length of the CDR3 is 16 residues. CDR3 DNA sequence: TGTGCCAGCAGCTTAGATGGTATAAACGGGAACACTGAAGCTTTCTTT. Translation: CASSLDGINGNTEAFF.

This chain uses TRBV5-6 with TRBJ1-2; 10 bases map to TRBD1. J lost 8 bases, V lost 3 bases, and 7 bases had no gene match. This CDR3 comprises 14 residues. Per the germline V gene, CDR1 is SGHDT and CDR2 is YYEEEE. CDR3 sequence: CASSSSGTGVGYTF. Written as DNA, the CDR3 is TGTGCCAGCAGCTCCTCCGGGACAGGGGTCGGCTACACCTTC.

A single count supports this clone. The chain uses TRBV5-1 and TRBJ2-2, with D possibly TRBD1 on 5 matching bases. Germline V gives CDR1 SGHRS, CDR2 YFSETQ. V was clipped by 0 bases and J by 6 bases, with 12 bases between them. The CDR3 sequence is 15 residues long. The DNA for the CDR3 is TGCGCCAGCAGCTTGGTTCAGGGTGAGGCCGGGGAGCTGTTTTTT. Residues: CASSLVQGEAGELFF. Together with reference TRBV5-1 and TRBJ2-2, the CDR3 gives the full variable domain: KAGVTQTPRYLIKTRGQQVTLSCSPISGHRSVSWYQQTPGQGLQFLFEYFSETQRNKGNFPGRFSGRQFSNSRSEMNVSTLELGDSALYLCASSLVQGEAGELFFGEGSRLTVL.

V is TRBV11-1 and J is TRBJ2-1; D perhaps matches TRBD1 (6 bases). The V end lost 1 base, the J end lost 5 bases, and 9 bases lay between the germline ends. Germline CDR1 is SGHAT and CDR2 is FQDESV (reference sequence). This CDR3 spans 14 amino acids. In DNA form, the CDR3 reads TGTGCCAGCAGCTTAGACAGGGTGAACAATGAGCAGTTCTTC. This codes for CASSLDRVNNEQFF.

The genes are TRBV7-9 and TRBJ1-4; 9 nucleotides line up with TRBD1. Per the germline V gene, CDR1 is SEHNR and CDR2 is FQNEAQ (reference sequence). CDR3 length: 16 amino acids. The J segment lost 0 bases and the V segment lost 6 bases, leaving 5 bases of the junction unmatched. In nucleotides, the CDR3 is TGTGCCAGCAGATCCGGGACAGGGTCAACTAATGAAAAACTGTTTTTT. Protein: CASRSGTGSTNEKLFF.

This clone is a singleton in its sample. The chain uses TRBV19 and TRBJ2-1, with 7 positions matching TRBD2. The CDR3 spans 13 residues. Trimming cost V 7 bases and J 10 bases; bases outside gene matches: 10. Per germline, CDR1 LNHDA and CDR2 SQIVND (reference sequence). Written as DNA, the CDR3 is TGTGCCAGTACGAACGGGAGGACGGAGGAGCAGTTCTTC. It specifies CASTNGRTEEQFF.

This clone was seen just once. CDR3 amino acids: CASSGKLGQGAGETQYF. Written as DNA, the CDR3 is TGTGCCAGCAGTGGAAAATTGGGACAGGGGGCTGGGGAGACCCAGTACTTC. The V gene is TRBV2, the J gene TRBJ2-5; 12 nucleotides match TRBD1. Per germline, CDR1 SNHLY and CDR2 FYNNEI. V shed 4 bases, J shed 5 bases, and the junction held 11 bases outside the gene matches. The CDR3 extends over 17 amino acids.

The CDR3 nucleotides are TGTGCCAGCAGTCGAACCCGGTCAGGAAACACCATATATTTT. This translates into CASSRTRSGNTIYF. V and J are TRBV27 and TRBJ1-3; D not resolved. Per germline, CDR1 MNHEY and CDR2 SMNVEV (reference sequence). The V end lost 5 bases, the J end lost 4 bases, and 12 bases lay between the germline ends. CDR3 length equals 14 residues.

The chain couples TRBV15 to TRBJ2-5, with a weak D call TRBD2 (7 bases). Trimming removed 1 base at V and 1 base at J, with 16 bases between. CDR1 and CDR2 (germline): LNHNV, YYDKDF (reference sequence). CDR3 length: 17 amino acids. The CDR3 here is CATSRGGGDIIQETQYF. CDR3 bases: TGTGCCACCAGCAGAGGGGGAGGGGACATAATCCAAGAGACCCAGTACTTC.

The chain joins TRBV7-2 to TRBJ2-7; D might be TRBD2 (6 bases). Germline values: CDR1 SGHTA, CDR2 FQGNSA. The CDR3 totals 13 residues. V shed 2 bases and J shed 4 bases, with 9 bases lying between them. CDR3: CASSLNGGYEQYF. The CDR3 nucleotides are TGTGCCAGCAGCTTAAACGGGGGTTACGAGCAGTACTTC.

The V call is TRBV7-9, the J call TRBJ2-1; D is uncertain. Per germline, CDR1 SEHNR and CDR2 FQNEAQ (reference sequence). Deletions cut 5 bases from V and 7 bases from J, with 15 bases between. The CDR3 contains 14 residues. The CDR3 spells CASSAWTVANEQFF. The CDR3 DNA reads TGTGCCAGCAGCGCATGGACGGTCGCTAATGAGCAGTTCTTC.